The TCR beta chain described here comes from a study of CD8+ T cells in alopecia areata. RNA was isolated and reverse transcribed to cDNA, the sequencing template. Profiled with immunoSEQ multiplex PCR; TCRdb holds only in-frame clones, not every one. The sample contains about 180,000 clones, roughly 60% of which appear only once. In germline, CDR1 is SGDLS, CDR2 YYNGEE. The CDR3 has 16 residues. Losses at the gene ends were 0 bases for V and 7 bases for J; bases not matched to a gene: 9. Alopecia areata patients gave lesional scalp punch biopsies and peripheral blood samples. This TCR came from a human donor with alopecia areata. This chain links TRBV9 with TRBJ2-2; 7 positions match TRBD1. The sample in question was CD4+ T cells sorted from blood, obtained at week 0. The CDR3 protein is CASSVGRDRVNGELFF. The CDR3 nucleotides are TGTGCCAGCAGCGTAGGTCGAGACAGGGTAAACGGGGAGCTGTTTTTT.